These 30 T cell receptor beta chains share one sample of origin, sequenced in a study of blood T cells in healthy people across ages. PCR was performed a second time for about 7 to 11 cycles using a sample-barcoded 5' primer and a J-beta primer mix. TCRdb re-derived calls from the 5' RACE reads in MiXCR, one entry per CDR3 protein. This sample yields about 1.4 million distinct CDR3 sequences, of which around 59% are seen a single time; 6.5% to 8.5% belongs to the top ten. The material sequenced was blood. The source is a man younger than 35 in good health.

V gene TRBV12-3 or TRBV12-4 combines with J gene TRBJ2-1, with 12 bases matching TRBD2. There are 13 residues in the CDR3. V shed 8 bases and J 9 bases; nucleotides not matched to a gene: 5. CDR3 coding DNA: TGTGCCAGCGTGGGACTAGCGGGCGGTGAGCAGTTCTTC. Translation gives CASVGLAGGEQFF.

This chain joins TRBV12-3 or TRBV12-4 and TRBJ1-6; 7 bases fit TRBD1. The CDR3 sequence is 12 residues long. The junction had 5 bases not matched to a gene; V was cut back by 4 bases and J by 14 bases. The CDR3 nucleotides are TGTGCCAGCAGTTCGACAGGGTTGGCCCTCCACTTT. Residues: CASSSTGLALHF.

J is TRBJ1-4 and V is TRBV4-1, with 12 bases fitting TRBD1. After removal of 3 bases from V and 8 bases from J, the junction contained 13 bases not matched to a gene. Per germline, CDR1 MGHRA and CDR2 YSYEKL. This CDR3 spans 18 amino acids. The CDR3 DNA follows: TGCGCCAGCAGCCAGGTCCCGGGACAGGGGGCGCAGGGAGAAAAACTGTTTTTT. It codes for CASSQVPGQGAQGEKLFF.

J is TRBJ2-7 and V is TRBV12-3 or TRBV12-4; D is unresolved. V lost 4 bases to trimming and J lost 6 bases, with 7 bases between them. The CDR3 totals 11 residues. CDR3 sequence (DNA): TGTGCCAGCAGTTCCCTTGCCGAGCAGTACTTC. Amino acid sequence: CASSSLAEQYF.

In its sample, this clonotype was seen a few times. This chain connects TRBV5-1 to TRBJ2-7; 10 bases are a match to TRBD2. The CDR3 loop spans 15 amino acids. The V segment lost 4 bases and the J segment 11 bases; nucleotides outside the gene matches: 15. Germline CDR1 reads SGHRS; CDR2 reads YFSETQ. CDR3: CASSGTGTSATWKYF. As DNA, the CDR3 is TGCGCCAGCAGCGGAACCGGGACTAGCGCTACCTGGAAGTACTTC.

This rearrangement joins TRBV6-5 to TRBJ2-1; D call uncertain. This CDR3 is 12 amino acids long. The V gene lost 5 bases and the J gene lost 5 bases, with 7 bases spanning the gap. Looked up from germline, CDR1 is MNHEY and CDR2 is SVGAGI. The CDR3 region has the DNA TGTGCCAGCAGTATATCCGACAATGAGCAGTTCTTC. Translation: CASSISDNEQFF.

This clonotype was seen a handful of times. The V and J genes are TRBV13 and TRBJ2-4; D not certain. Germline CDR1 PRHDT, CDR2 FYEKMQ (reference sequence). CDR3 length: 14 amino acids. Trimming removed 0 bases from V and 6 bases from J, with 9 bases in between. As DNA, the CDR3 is TGTGCCAGCAGCTTAGGCCCAGACCTAAACATTCAGTACTTC. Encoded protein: CASSLGPDLNIQYF.

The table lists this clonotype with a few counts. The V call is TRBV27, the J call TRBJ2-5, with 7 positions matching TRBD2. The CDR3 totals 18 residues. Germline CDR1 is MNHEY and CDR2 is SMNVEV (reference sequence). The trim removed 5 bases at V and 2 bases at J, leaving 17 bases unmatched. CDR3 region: CASSPPEFRGGKQETQYF. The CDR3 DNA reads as TGTGCCAGCAGTCCCCCGGAATTTCGCGGGGGAAAACAAGAGACCCAGTACTTC.

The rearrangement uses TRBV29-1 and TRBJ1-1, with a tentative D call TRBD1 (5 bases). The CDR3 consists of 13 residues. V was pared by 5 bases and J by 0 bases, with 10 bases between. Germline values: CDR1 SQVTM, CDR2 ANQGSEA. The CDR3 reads CSVLRTLNTEAFF. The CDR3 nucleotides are TGCAGCGTTCTGCGGACATTGAACACTGAAGCTTTCTTT.

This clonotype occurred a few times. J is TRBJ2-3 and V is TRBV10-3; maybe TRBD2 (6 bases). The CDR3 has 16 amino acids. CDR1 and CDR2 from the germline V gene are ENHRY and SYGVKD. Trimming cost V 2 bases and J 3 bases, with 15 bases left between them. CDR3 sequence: CAISETPAGRTDTQYF. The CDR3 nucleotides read TGTGCCATCAGTGAGACCCCAGCGGGCCGAACAGATACGCAGTATTTT.

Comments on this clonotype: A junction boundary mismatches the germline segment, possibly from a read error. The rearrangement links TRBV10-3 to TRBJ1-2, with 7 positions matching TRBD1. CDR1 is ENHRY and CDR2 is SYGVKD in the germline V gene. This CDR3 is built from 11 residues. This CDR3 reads CATGDSYGHTF. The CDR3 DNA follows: TGTGCCACGGGGGACAGCTATGGCCACACCTTC.

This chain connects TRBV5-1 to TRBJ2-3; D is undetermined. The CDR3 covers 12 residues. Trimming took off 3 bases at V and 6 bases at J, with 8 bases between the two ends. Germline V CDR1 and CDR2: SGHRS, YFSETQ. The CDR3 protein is CASSSSQDTQYF. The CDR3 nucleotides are TGCGCCAGCAGCTCGTCCCAGGATACGCAGTATTTT.

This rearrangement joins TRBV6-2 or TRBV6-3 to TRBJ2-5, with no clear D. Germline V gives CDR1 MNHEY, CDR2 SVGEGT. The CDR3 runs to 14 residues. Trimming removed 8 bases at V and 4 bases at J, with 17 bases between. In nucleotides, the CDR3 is TGTGCCAGCTCCCCAAGGGCGCGTCTAGAGACCCAGTACTTC. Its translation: CASSPRARLETQYF.

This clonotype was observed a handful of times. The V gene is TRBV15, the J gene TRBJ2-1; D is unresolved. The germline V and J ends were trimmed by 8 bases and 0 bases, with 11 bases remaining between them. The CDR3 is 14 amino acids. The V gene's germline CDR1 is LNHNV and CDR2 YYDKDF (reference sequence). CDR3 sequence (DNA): TGTGCCACCGGTGGGGTTAGCTCCTACAATGAGCAGTTCTTC. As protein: CATGGVSSYNEQFF.

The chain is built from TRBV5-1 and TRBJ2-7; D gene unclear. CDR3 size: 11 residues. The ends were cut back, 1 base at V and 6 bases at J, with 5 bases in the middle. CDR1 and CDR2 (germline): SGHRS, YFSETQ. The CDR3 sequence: CASSLKREQYF. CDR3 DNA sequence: TGCGCCAGCAGCTTGAAGCGCGAGCAGTACTTC.

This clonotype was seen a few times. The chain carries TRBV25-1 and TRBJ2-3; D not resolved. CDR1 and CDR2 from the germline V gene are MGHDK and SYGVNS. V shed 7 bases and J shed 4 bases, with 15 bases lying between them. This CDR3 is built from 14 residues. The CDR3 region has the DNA TGTGCCAGCAATTTGGGAAATTCGGCAGATACGCAGTATTTT. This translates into CASNLGNSADTQYF.

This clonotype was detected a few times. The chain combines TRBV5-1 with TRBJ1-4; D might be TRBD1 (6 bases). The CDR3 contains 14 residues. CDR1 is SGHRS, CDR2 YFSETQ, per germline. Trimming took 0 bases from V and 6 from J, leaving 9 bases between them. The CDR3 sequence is CASSLGTAYEKLFF. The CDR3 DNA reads TGCGCCAGCAGCTTGGGGACAGCTTATGAAAAACTGTTTTTT.

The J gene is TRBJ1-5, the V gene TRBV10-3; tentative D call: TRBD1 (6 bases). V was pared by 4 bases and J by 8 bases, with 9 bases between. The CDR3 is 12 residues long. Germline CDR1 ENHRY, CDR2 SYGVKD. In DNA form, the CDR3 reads TGTGCCATCAGTGCGCCAGGGGAGCCCCAGCATTTT. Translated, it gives CAISAPGEPQHF.

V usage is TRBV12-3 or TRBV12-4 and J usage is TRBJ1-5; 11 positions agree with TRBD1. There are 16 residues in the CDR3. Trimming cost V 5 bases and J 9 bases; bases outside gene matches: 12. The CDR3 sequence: CASSASAGTGGRPQHF. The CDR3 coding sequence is TGTGCCAGCAGTGCATCAGCCGGGACAGGGGGTAGGCCCCAGCATTTT.

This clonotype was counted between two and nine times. The CDR3 nucleotides read TGCGCCAGCAGCCCGACCAGGGGGCTCGGCTATGGCTACACCTTC. It encodes CASSPTRGLGYGYTF. V is TRBV5-1 and J is TRBJ1-2; 8 nucleotides agree with TRBD1. CDR1 is SGHRS, CDR2 YFSETQ, per germline. V lost 4 bases and J lost 4; bases outside the gene matches: 9. The CDR3 spans 15 residues.

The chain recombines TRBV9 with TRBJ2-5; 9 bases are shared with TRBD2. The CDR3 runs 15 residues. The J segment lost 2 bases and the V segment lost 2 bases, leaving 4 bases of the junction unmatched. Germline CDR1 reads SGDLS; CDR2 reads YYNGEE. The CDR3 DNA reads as TGTGCCAGCAGCGTTAGCGGGGGCTTTCAAGAGACCCAGTACTTC. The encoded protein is CASSVSGGFQETQYF.

In nucleotides, the CDR3 is TGTGCCAGCAGCCAACTACTAGCGGAAGACGGGGAGACCCAGTACTTC. This translates into CASSQLLAEDGETQYF. The rearrangement links TRBV3-1 to TRBJ2-5, with 8 bases aligning to TRBD2. Germline V gives CDR1 LGHDT, CDR2 YNNKEL (reference sequence). The CDR3 spans 16 residues. V shed 2 bases and J 5 bases; nucleotides not matched to a gene: 10.

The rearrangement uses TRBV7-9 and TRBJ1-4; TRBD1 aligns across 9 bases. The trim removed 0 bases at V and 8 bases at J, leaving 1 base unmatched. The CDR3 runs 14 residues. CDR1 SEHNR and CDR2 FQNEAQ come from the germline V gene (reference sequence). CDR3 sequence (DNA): TGTGCCAGCAGCTTAGCGGACAGGGGAGAAAAACTGTTTTTT. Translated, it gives CASSLADRGEKLFF.

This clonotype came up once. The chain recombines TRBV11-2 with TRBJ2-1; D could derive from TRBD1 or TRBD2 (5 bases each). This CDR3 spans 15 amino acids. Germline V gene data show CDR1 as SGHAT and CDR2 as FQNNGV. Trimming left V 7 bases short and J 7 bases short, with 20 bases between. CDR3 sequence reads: CASTWGTGSGNEQFF. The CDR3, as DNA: TGTGCCAGCACCTGGGGGACGGGGTCGGGGAATGAGCAGTTCTTC.

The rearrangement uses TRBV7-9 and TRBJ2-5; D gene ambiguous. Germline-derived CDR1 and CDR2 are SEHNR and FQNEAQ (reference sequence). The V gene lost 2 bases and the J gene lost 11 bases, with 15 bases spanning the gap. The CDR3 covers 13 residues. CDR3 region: CASSLSHTNEQYF. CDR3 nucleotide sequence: TGTGCCAGCAGCTTATCCCATACTAATGAGCAGTACTTC.

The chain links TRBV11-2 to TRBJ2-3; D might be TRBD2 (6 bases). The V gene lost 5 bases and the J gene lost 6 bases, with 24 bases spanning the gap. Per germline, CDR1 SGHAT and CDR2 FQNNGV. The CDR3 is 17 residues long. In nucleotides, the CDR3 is TGTGCCAGCAGCCGGGGACTTTTTAAACGGCCCTCGGATACGCAGTATTTT. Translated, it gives CASSRGLFKRPSDTQYF.

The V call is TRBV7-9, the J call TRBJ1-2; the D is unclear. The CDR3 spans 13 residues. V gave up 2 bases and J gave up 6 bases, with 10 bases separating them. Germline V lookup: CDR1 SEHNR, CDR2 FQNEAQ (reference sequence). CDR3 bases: TGTGCCAGCAGCTTAAGAACTGCGGATGGCTACACCTTC. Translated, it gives CASSLRTADGYTF. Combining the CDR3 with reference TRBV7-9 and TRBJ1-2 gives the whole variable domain DTGVSQNPRHKITKRGQNVTFRCDPISEHNRLYWYRQTLGQGPEFLTYFQNEAQLEKSRLLSDRFSAERPKGSFSTLEIQRTEQGDSAMYLCASSLRTADGYTFGSGTRLTVV.

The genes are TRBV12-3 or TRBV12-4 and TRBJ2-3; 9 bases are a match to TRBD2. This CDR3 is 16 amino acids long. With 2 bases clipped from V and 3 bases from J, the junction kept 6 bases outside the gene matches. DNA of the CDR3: TGTGCCAGCAGTTTACGGCGGGAGGGCCGGACAGATACGCAGTATTTT. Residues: CASSLRREGRTDTQYF.

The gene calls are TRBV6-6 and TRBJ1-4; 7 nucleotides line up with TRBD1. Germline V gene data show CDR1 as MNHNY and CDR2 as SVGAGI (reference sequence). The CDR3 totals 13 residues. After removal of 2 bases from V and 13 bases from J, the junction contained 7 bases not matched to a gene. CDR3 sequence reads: CASSYRQGEVLFF. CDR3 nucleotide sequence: TGTGCCAGCAGTTACCGACAGGGCGAGGTACTGTTTTTT.

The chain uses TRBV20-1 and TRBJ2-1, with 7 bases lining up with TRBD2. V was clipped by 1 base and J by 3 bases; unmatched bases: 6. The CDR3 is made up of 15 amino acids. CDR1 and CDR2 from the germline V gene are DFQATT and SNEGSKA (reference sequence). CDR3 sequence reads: CSARAGLDIYNEQFF. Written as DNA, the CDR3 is TGCAGTGCTAGAGCCGGACTAGACATCTACAATGAGCAGTTCTTC.